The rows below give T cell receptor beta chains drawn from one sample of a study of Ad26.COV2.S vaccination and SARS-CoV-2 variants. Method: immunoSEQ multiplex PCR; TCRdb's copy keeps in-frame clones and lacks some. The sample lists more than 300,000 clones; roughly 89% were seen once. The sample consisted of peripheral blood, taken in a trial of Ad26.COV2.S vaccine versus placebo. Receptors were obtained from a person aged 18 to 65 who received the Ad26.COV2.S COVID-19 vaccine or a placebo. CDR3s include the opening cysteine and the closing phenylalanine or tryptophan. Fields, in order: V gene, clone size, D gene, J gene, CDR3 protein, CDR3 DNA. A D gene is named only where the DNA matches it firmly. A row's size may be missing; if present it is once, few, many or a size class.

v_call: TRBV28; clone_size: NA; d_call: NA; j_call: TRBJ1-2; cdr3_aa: CASTFTGTTPYGYTF; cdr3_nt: TGTGCCAGCACCTTTACCGGGACAACCCCTTATGGCTACACCTTC
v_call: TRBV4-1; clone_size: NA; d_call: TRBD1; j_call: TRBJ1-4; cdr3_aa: CASSQDPPLTGGSATNEKLFF; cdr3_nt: TGCGCCAGCAGCCAAGATCCCCCCCTGACAGGGGGTAGTGCAACTAATGAAAAACTGTTTTTT
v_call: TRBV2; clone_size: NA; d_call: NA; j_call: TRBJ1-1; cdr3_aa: CASRRSWGTEAFF; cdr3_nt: TGTGCCAGCAGGAGGAGCTGGGGGACTGAAGCTTTCTTT
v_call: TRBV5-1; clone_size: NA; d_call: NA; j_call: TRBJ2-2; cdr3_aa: CASSQGRNTGELFF; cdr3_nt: TGCGCCAGCAGCCAGGGGAGAAACACCGGGGAGCTGTTTTTT
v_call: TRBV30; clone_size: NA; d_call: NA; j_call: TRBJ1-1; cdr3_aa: CARTPTGRTEAFF; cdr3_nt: TGTGCCCGAACCCCCACAGGCCGCACTGAAGCTTTCTTT
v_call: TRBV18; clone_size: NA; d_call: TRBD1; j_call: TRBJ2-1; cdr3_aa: CASSPRQGVADNEQFF; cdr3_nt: TGTGCCAGCTCACCGCGGCAGGGGGTGGCCGACAATGAGCAGTTCTTC
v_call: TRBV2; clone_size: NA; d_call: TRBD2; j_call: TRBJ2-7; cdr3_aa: CASSRLAGGEQYF; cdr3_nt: TGTGCCAGCAGTCGACTAGCGGGAGGCGAGCAGTACTTC
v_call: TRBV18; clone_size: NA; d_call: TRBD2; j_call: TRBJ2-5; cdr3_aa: CASSPRTSGENQETQYF; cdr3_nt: TGTGCCAGCTCACCCAGGACTAGCGGGGAAAACCAAGAGACCCAGTACTTC
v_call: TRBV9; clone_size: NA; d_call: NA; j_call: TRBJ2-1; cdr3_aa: CASSEGVNSYNEQFF; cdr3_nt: TGTGCCAGCAGTGAAGGCGTGAACTCCTACAATGAGCAGTTCTTC
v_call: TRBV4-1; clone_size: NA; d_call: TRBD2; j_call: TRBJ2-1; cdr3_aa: CASNGTSGKSSYNEQFF; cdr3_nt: TGCGCCAGCAACGGGACTAGCGGAAAGAGCTCCTACAATGAGCAGTTCTTC
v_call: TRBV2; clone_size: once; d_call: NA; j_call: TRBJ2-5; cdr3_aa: CASARGGLGETQYF; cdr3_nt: TGTGCCAGCGCTAGGGGGGGCCTTGGGGAGACCCAGTACTTC
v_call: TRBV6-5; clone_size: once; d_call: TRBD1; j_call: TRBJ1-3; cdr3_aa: CASSQGGTGNTIYF; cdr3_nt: TGTGCCAGCAGCCAGGGGGGAACTGGAAACACCATATATTTT
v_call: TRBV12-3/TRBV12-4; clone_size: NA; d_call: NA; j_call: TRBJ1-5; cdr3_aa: CANRLVGGQPQHF; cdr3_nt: TGTGCCAACCGTCTAGTCGGGGGTCAGCCCCAGCATTTT
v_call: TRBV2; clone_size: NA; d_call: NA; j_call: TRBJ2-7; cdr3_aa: CASLDSAYEQYF; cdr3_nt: TGTGCCAGCCTGGACAGTGCCTACGAGCAGTACTTC
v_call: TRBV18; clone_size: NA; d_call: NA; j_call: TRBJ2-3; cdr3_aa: CASSPADSIDTQYF; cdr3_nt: TGTGCCAGCTCACCGGCGGACAGTATAGATACGCAGTATTTT
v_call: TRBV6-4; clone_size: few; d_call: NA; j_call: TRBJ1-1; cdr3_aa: CASRDINMNTEAFF; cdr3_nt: TGTGCCAGCAGGGACATTAACATGAACACTGAAGCTTTCTTT
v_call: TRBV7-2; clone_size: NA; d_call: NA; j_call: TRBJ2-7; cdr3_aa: CASSVQGSYEQYF; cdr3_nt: TGTGCCAGCAGCGTACAGGGTTCCTACGAGCAGTACTTC
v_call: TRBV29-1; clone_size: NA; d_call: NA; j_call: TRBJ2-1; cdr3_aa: CSVDSGLSNNEQFF; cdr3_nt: TGCAGCGTTGACAGCGGGCTCTCAAACAATGAGCAGTTCTTC
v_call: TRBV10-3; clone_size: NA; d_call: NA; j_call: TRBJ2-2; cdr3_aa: CAIKDSNTGELFF; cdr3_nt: TGTGCCATCAAGGACAGTAACACCGGGGAGCTGTTTTTT
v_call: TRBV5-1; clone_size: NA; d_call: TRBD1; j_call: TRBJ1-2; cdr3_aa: CASSLLGQGYGYTF; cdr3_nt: TGCGCCAGCAGCTTATTGGGACAGGGCTATGGCTACACCTTC
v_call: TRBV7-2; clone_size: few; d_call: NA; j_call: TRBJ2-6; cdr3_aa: CASSVTNSGANVLTF; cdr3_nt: TGTGCCAGCAGCGTCACCAACTCTGGGGCCAACGTCCTGACTTTC
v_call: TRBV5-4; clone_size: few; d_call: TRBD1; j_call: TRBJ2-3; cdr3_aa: CASSPTGKDTDTQYF; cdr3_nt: TGTGCCAGCAGCCCGACAGGGAAGGACACAGATACGCAGTATTTT
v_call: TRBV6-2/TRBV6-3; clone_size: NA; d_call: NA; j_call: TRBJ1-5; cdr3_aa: CASSYSNPVVQPQHF; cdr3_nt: TGTGCCAGCAGTTACTCGAACCCGGTTGTTCAGCCCCAGCATTTT
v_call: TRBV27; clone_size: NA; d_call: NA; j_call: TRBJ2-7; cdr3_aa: CASSFRAPYEQYF; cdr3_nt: TGTGCCAGCAGTTTTAGGGCCCCCTACGAGCAGTACTTC
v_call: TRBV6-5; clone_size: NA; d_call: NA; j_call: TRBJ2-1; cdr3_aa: CASRNPGGHEQFF; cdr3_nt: TGTGCCAGCAGGAATCCGGGTGGGCATGAGCAGTTCTTC
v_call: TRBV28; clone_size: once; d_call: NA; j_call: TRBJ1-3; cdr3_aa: CASSFGEISSGNTIYF; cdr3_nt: TGTGCCAGCAGTTTCGGGGAGATCAGCTCTGGAAACACCATATATTTT
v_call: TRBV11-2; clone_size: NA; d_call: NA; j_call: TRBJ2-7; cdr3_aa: CASSLGRGIPYEQYF; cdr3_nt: TGTGCCAGCAGCTTAGGTCGGGGTATCCCCTACGAGCAGTACTTC
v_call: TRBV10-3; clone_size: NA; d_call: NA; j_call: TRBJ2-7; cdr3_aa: CAISESDRSSSYEQYF; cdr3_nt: TGTGCCATCAGTGAGTCTGACAGGTCGAGCTCCTACGAGCAGTACTTC
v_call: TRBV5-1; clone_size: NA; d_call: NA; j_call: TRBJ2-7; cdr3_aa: CASSPVVGAYEQYF; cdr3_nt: TGCGCCAGCAGCCCCGTGGTAGGGGCCTACGAGCAGTACTTC
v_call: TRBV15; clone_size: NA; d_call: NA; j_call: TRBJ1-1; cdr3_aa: CATSSTRISEAFF; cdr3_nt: TGTGCCACCAGCAGCACGCGGATCTCGGAAGCTTTCTTT
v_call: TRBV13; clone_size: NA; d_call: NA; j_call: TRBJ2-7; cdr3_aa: CASSSSDGVLTYEQYF; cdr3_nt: TGTGCCAGCAGCTCCTCGGACGGCGTTCTAACCTACGAGCAGTACTTC
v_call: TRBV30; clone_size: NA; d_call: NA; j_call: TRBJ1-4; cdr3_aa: CAWENEKLFF; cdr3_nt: TGTGCCTGGGAAAATGAAAAACTGTTTTTT
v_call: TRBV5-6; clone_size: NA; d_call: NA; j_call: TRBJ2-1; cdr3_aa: CASSLFRGRINEQFF; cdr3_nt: TGTGCCAGCAGCTTGTTTCGGGGAAGAATCAATGAGCAGTTCTTC
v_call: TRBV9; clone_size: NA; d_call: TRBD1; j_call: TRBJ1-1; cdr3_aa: CASSETGTGGAEAFF; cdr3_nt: TGTGCCAGCAGCGAGACCGGGACAGGGGGGGCTGAAGCTTTCTTT
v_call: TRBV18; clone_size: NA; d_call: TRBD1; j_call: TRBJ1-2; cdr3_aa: CASSSTGGEGYTF; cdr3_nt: TGTGCCAGCTCATCCACAGGGGGAGAGGGCTACACCTTC
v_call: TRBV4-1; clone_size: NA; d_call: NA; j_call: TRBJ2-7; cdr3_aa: CASSQDTAGTVYEQYF; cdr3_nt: TGCGCCAGCAGCCAAGATACGGCAGGGACTGTCTACGAGCAGTACTTC
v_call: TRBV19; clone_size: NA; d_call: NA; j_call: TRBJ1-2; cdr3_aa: CASRVGQRTNYGYTF; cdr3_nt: TGTGCCAGTAGGGTAGGACAGAGGACTAACTATGGCTACACCTTC
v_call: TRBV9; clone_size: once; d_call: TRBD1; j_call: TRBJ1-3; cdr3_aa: CASSVAPGLGGRNTIYF; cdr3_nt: TGTGCCAGCAGCGTAGCCCCGGGGTTAGGGGGCCGAAACACCATATATTTT
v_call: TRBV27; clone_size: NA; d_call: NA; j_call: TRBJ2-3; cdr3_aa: CASSSQGTQYF; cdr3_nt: TGTGCCAGCAGTTCCCAAGGTACGCAGTATTTT
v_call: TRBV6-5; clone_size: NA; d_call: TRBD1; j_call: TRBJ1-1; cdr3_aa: CAGKRTGKNTEAFF; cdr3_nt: TGTGCCGGTAAAAGGACAGGAAAGAACACTGAAGCTTTCTTT